The entry below describes one T cell receptor (beta chain). Its antigen is not known. Each donor had 8.5 to 10 milliliters of peripheral blood drawn. Trimming removed 6 bases from V and 1 base from J; junction bases left unmatched: 6. Germline V gene sequence: CDR1 MNHEY, CDR2 SMNVEV (reference sequence). The CDR3 consists of 15 residues. This sample stems from a study of blood T cells in healthy people across ages. Primed by a sample-barcoded 5' primer and a J-beta primer mix, a second PCR proceeded for about 6 to 12 cycles. Each CDR3 protein is one row after TCRdb ran MiXCR on the 5' RACE reads. The sample has about 780,000 distinct CDR3 sequences, around 45% seen once. Overall study results and limits: Measured against age, TCR beta diversity per million T cells decreased in a roughly linear manner.

This chain links TRBV27 with TRBJ1-5, with 7 bases lining up with TRBD1. The source is a man of 80 years or more in good health. Sequences were obtained from blood. CDR3 in DNA: TGTGCCAGCAGCCGGACAGGACAAAGCAATCAGCCCCAGCATTTT. It translates to CASSRTGQSNQPQHF.